The next 18 T cell receptor beta chains were all read from a single sample in a study of blood T cell repertoires in COVID-19. Repertoires were generated with immunoSEQ multiplex PCR, while TCRdb's copy carries only in-frame clones and drops some. The repertoire holds roughly 50,000 clones, around four fifths seen once, with roughly 2.7% in the top ten. The specimen was peripheral blood. Receptors originate from a man between 50 and 59 years old with acute or convalescent COVID-19.

This clone has just a few counts. The chain has TRBV19 and TRBJ2-5, with TRBD2 identical over 7 bases. J was trimmed by 2 bases and V by 6 bases; bases with no gene match: 6. Per the germline V gene, CDR1 is LNHDA and CDR2 is SQIVND (reference sequence). This CDR3 contains 14 residues. CDR3 in amino acids: CASRNLAEQETQYF. CDR3 nucleotides: TGTGCCAGTAGAAACCTAGCGGAGCAAGAGACCCAGTACTTC. Full variable domain (remainder filled in from reference TRBV19 and TRBJ2-5): DGGITQSPKYLFRKEGQNVTLSCEQNLNHDAMYWYRQDPGQGLRLIYYSQIVNDFQKGDIAEGYSVSREKKESFPLTVTSAQKNPTAFYLCASRNLAEQETQYFGPGTRLLVL.

This clone showed up just once. The chain is built from TRBV7-9 and TRBJ2-7; 9 positions agree with TRBD1. With 5 bases clipped from V and 6 bases from J, the junction kept 11 bases outside the gene matches. Germline V CDR1 and CDR2: SEHNR, FQNEAQ (reference sequence). The length of the CDR3 is 15 residues. In DNA form, the CDR3 reads TGTGCCAGCAGCAGCCGGGACAGGGAGTTTATCGAGCAGTACTTC. Residues: CASSSRDREFIEQYF.

The chain links TRBV6-1 to TRBJ1-5; TRBD1 aligns across 7 bases. CDR1 is MNHNS, CDR2 SASEGT, per germline. J lost 6 bases, V lost 1 base, and 3 bases had no gene match. This CDR3 has 14 residues. The CDR3 is CASSEEGALQPQHF. CDR3 in DNA: TGTGCCAGCAGTGAAGAGGGGGCGCTTCAGCCCCAGCATTTT.

The V gene is TRBV5-1, the J gene TRBJ2-2; D remains ambiguous. Germline V gives CDR1 SGHRS, CDR2 YFSETQ. This CDR3 contains 14 residues. The V and J ends lost 4 bases and 3 bases respectively, with 10 bases between them. The CDR3 region is CASSPNSYTGELFF. CDR3 coding DNA: TGCGCCAGCAGCCCAAACAGCTACACCGGGGAGCTGTTTTTT.

The V gene is TRBV7-9, the J gene TRBJ1-1; TRBD1 matches 10 bases. After removal of 3 bases from V and 2 bases from J, the junction contained 3 bases not matched to a gene. The CDR3 runs to 15 residues. Germline V gene data show CDR1 as SEHNR and CDR2 as FQNEAQ (reference sequence). CDR3 nucleotides: TGTGCCAGCAGCTTGAGGGACAGGGGAAACACTGAAGCTTTCTTT. Translation gives CASSLRDRGNTEAFF.

The chain is built from TRBV9 and TRBJ2-2; possible D gene TRBD2, 6 bases. Trimming removed 6 bases at V and 2 bases at J, with 20 bases between. The CDR3 has 17 residues. CDR1 SGDLS and CDR2 YYNGEE come from the germline V gene. The CDR3, as DNA: TGTGCCAGCACCCCCAGCGGCGGGATATCAAACACCGGGGAGCTGTTTTTT. The encoded protein is CASTPSGGISNTGELFF.

The chain uses TRBV6-6 and TRBJ2-1, with TRBD1 matching over 7 bases. The CDR3 is 14 residues long. Germline-derived CDR1 and CDR2 are MNHNY and SVGAGI (reference sequence). Trimming removed 4 bases from V and 4 bases from J; junction bases left unmatched: 4. CDR3 nucleotide sequence: TGTGCCAGCAGTTCCGGGACAGTTTACAATGAGCAGTTCTTC. It is translated as CASSSGTVYNEQFF.

This chain links TRBV29-1 with TRBJ1-4, with D perhaps TRBD1 (6 bases). Trimming stripped 0 bases from V and 7 bases from J, with 15 bases between. The CDR3 consists of 15 residues. CDR1 and CDR2 from the germline V gene are SQVTM and ANQGSEA. This CDR3 is CSVEDFGGRGEKLFF. The CDR3 nucleotides read TGCAGCGTTGAAGATTTCGGGGGGCGAGGTGAAAAACTGTTTTTT.

This chain uses TRBV20-1 with TRBJ1-1; possible D gene TRBD1, 6 bases. V gave up 3 bases and J gave up 0 bases, with 11 bases separating them. CDR3 size: 14 residues. CDR1 and CDR2 (germline): DFQATT, SNEGSKA (reference sequence). In DNA form, the CDR3 reads TGCAGTGCTAGTAAGACAGGCATGAACACTGAAGCTTTCTTT. Amino acids: CSASKTGMNTEAFF.

A few counts support this clone. V is TRBV19 and J is TRBJ2-1; D gene ambiguous. The germline gives CDR1 LNHDA, CDR2 SQIVND (reference sequence). V shed 5 bases and J shed 3 bases, with 8 bases lying between them. This CDR3 has 13 amino acids. The CDR3 nucleotides are TGTGCCAGTAGTTTCGCGGACTACAATGAGCAGTTCTTC. Its protein is CASSFADYNEQFF.

DNA of the CDR3: TGTGCCAGCGGCTTGGAGACCCAGTACTTC. This gives the protein CASGLETQYF. This chain links TRBV2 with TRBJ2-5, with D unclear. CDR3 length: 10 residues. CDR1 is SNHLY, CDR2 FYNNEI, per germline. V lost 8 bases and J 5 bases, leaving 6 bases between the germline ends.

This chain joins TRBV6-6 and TRBJ2-1; TRBD1 might be the D (5 bases). Trimming left V 2 bases short and J 10 bases short, with 18 bases between. The CDR3 has 15 residues. Per the germline V gene, CDR1 is MNHNY and CDR2 is SVGAGI (reference sequence). CDR3 sequence reads: CASSYGAGIIKEQFF. The DNA for the CDR3 is TGTGCCAGCAGTTACGGGGCAGGGATCATTAAGGAGCAGTTCTTC.

This chain uses TRBV30 with TRBJ2-5, with TRBD1 as a possible D gene (6 bases). V was shortened by 3 bases and J by 2 bases, with 19 bases between the two germline ends. CDR1 and CDR2 from the germline V gene are GTSNPN and SVGIG (reference sequence). This CDR3 comprises 16 residues. CDR3 sequence: CAWRIIQGPRQETQYF. CDR3 sequence (DNA): TGTGCCTGGAGAATTATACAGGGCCCCCGACAAGAGACCCAGTACTTC.

The rearrangement joins TRBV18 to TRBJ2-3, with a weak D call TRBD1 (6 bases). Germline lookup yields CDR1 KGHSH and CDR2 LQKENI. V lost 4 bases and J 0 bases, leaving 11 bases between the germline ends. The length of the CDR3 is 15 residues. The CDR3 region has the DNA TGTGCCAGCTCACAAATTCAGGGGAGCACAGATACGCAGTATTTT. The encoded protein is CASSQIQGSTDTQYF.

The chain has TRBV14 and TRBJ2-2; D unresolved. CDR3 size: 13 residues. V lost 5 bases to trimming and J lost 5 bases, with 9 bases between them. Germline-derived CDR1 and CDR2 are SGHDN and FVKESK. CDR3 coding DNA: TGTGCCAGCAGCAAGACTGTAACCGGGGAGCTGTTTTTT. Protein sequence: CASSKTVTGELFF.

This clone was picked up one time. The chain uses TRBV24-1 and TRBJ2-1; 12 nucleotides agree with TRBD2. The V segment lost 4 bases and the J segment 8 bases; nucleotides outside the gene matches: 8. CDR3 length: 16 amino acids. CDR1 is KGHDR and CDR2 is SFDVKD in the germline V gene. This CDR3 is CATSDPTSGGADEQFF. The CDR3 DNA follows: TGTGCCACCAGTGACCCGACTAGCGGGGGAGCAGATGAGCAGTTCTTC.

This clone was counted only a few times. V is TRBV9 and J is TRBJ1-5; TRBD1 is a possible D gene (6 bases). In germline, CDR1 is SGDLS, CDR2 YYNGEE. V lost 4 bases and J lost 4, with 15 bases in between. The CDR3 extends over 15 amino acids. This CDR3 reads CASSSEDRLNQPQHF. The CDR3, as DNA: TGTGCCAGCAGCTCAGAAGACAGGTTAAATCAGCCCCAGCATTTT.

The chain carries TRBV30 and TRBJ2-5; TRBD2 agrees at 9 bases. V was pared by 0 bases and J by 4 bases, with 6 bases of the junction left unmatched. The germline V gene has CDR1 GTSNPN and CDR2 SVGIG (reference sequence). CDR3 size: 15 residues. The CDR3 DNA is TGTGCCTGGAGTGTAGAGGAGACTAGCGGAGAGACCCAGTACTTC. Its translation: CAWSVEETSGETQYF.